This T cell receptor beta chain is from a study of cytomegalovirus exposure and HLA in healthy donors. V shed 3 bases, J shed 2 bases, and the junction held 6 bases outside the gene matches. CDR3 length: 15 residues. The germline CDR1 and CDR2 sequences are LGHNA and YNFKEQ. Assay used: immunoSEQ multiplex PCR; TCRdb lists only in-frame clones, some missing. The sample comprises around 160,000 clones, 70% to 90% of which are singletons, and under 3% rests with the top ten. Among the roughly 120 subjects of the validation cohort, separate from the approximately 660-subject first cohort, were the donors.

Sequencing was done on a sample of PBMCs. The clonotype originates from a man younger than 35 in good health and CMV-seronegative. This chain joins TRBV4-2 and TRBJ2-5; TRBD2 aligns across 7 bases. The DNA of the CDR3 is TGTGCCAGCAGCCAGGGGCTAGCGGCACAAGAGACCCAGTACTTC. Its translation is CASSQGLAAQETQYF.